This TCR beta chain derives from a study of OX40 agonist ivuxolimab in advanced cancers. Background on the study: Dosing consisted of intravenous ivuxolimab at 0.01 to 10 mg/kg every 2 weeks.

Germline V gives CDR1 SEHNR, CDR2 FQNEAQ (reference sequence). V shed 1 base and J shed 8 bases, with 8 bases lying between them. The CDR3 length is 12 residues. The study's findings and limits: CD4+ T cells averaged fewer expanded clones than CD8+ T cells.

This clone turned up a few times. Antigen specificity is unknown. Other DNA sequences within the sample encode an identical CDR3. Data came from immunoSEQ multiplex PCR; TCRdb stores just in-frame clones and leaves some out. The sample consists of some 95,000 clones, 80% to 90% of them appearing once. Blood specimens came from baseline, cycle 4 day 1, and cycle 7 day 1. This TCR came from an adult with an advanced solid tumor such as melanoma, head and neck, liver or kidney cancer. Sequencing was performed on CD4+ or CD8+ T cells sorted from blood, taken in a trial of the OX40 agonist ivuxolimab. The V gene is TRBV7-9, the J gene TRBJ1-2; D uncertain. CDR3 bases: TGTGCCAGCAGCTTAGAAGTCCCCGGCTACACCTTC. This encodes CASSLEVPGYTF. Full variable domain (outside the CDR3, taken from reference TRBV7-9 and TRBJ1-2): DTGVSQNPRHKITKRGQNVTFRCDPISEHNRLYWYRQTLGQGPEFLTYFQNEAQLEKSRLLSDRFSAERPKGSFSTLEIQRTEQGDSAMYLCASSLEVPGYTFGSGTRLTVV.